This TCR beta chain was identified in a study of T cell repertoires in ileal Crohn's disease. Study-level information: All patients had surgery for stricturing (about 60%) or penetrating (around 39%) disease.

This CDR3 has 16 amino acids. Germline V CDR1 and CDR2: SGHTA, FQGNSA. Between the trimmed V and J ends, which lost 2 bases and 0 bases, there was a span of 11 bases. On this clone itself: Its antigen is unidentified.

Study-wide findings and caveats: Endoscopic recurrence occurred in every patient whose clonality exceeded 26.8%. Active smokers at surgery had more clonal expansions than non-smokers.

TCRdb's table, derived via immunoSEQ multiplex PCR, lists solely in-frame clones and lacks some. The table has fewer than 12,000 clones, 70% to 80% seen once. This sample's time point: neoterminal ileum biopsy at postoperative endoscopy, about 6 months after surgery. Adults with ileal or ileocolonic Crohn's disease and an indication for resection were eligible. Material for sequencing was ileal tissue. The chain links TRBV7-2 to TRBJ1-5, with a possible D match to TRBD1 (5 bases). The origin of this receptor is an adult with Crohn's disease. The CDR3 here is CASSLWGGISNQPQHF. The DNA for the CDR3 is TGTGCCAGCAGCTTATGGGGGGGGATTAGCAATCAGCCCCAGCATTTT.